The subject of this entry is one T cell receptor (beta chain). No cognate antigen has been identified for it. No base quality information exists; no much larger clone differs at one position. Including the terminal cysteine and phenylalanine, the CDR3 comprises 14 residues. CDR3 DNA is the only sequence kept; it has 42 bases, read in frame from the first base. V and J are truncated by 3 bases and 0 bases respectively, leaving an intervening sequence of 9 bases. CDR1 LNHDA and CDR2 SQIVND are derived from the germline V gene (reference sequence). This sample stems from a study of cytomegalovirus exposure and HLA in healthy donors (TCRdb year 2017). In terms of the full investigation: An earlier analysis of approximately 550 of the donors reported about 290 Gb of sequence data and 117 million unique TCR beta sequences from about 200 million T cells. An early release that covered several hundred HLA-typed donors contained approximately 300 gigabases of sequencing data and 65 million to 100 million unique TCR sequences. All discovery cohort repertoires had been generated on a single sequencing platform. The T cell repertoires of under 700 subjects were profiled by immunosequencing and related to cytomegalovirus serostatus. HLA typing included class I and class II loci at four-digit resolution. Besides the first cohort of more than 650 subjects, a separate validation cohort made up of roughly 130 different subjects was used. High-throughput TCR immunosequencing, statistical association of individual TCRs with disease status, and machine learning were combined to predict cytomegalovirus infection status. Rather than using new phenotypic data, the later analysis identified candidate immune exposures from TCR beta sequences and from how often those sequences occurred across donors. Roughly five DR-DQ haplotypes were handled as single units for association and clustering because linkage in the cohort was strong. A later genetic analysis used genome-wide SNP genotypes for 398 of the 666 donors, treating that subset as a discovery cohort. Typing coverage differed by locus: A, B, C, DRB1 and DQB1 were typed in roughly 629-640 donors, DQA1 in 522, DPA1 in nearly 610, and DPB1 in approximately 450. To study patterns of TCR occurrence, a later analysis re-analyzed previously published TCR beta repertoires from several hundred donors and added high-resolution HLA genotyping. The aim of the study was to test whether cataloging public T cell receptors could identify signatures of past pathogen exposure. Donor age, sex, ethnicity and CMV serostatus were compiled together with the repertoire data. Among about 400 genotyped donors of the cohort, an average of about 220,000 unique TCR beta nucleotide sequences was sequenced per donor, of which about 18% were non-productive. An earlier analysis of approximately 640 of the donors applied high-throughput TCR beta sequencing to assess whether each TCR beta V gene segment acted as functional or pseudogenic. Of the roughly 400 genotyped donors, less than 90% were placed in the genetic ancestry cluster associated with self-reported Caucasian donors. Broader findings and caveats from the paper: The authors suggested that the approach could potentially be generalized to other disease states and immunological phenotypes. In both the original and validation cohorts, the classifier was reported to diagnose cytomegalovirus status with high specificity and sensitivity. Some IMGT-functional V segments, including TRBV6-2 and TRBV6-3, could not be told apart with the 87-base-pair reads, so those segments were excluded. In this cohort, only TCR beta chains were sequenced, and detectable features were limited by the absence of alpha or paired-chain data. The study listed approximately 150 TCR beta chains as associated with cytomegalovirus. Correlated functional status among segregating V segments might be attributable to linkage disequilibrium, but an unknown experimental factor could not be ruled out. A few of the identified cytomegalovirus-associated TCR beta chains were confirmed in vitro to be specific for cytomegalovirus antigens. Because counts were too low, approximately 18 rarely observed V segments, including chromosome 9 orphons, were excluded from the earlier analysis of 587 of the donors. In a later analysis, most CMV-associated TCR beta chains were found to appear HLA-restricted, with HLA associations seemingly driven largely by CMV exposure. The only immune exposure information available for the cohort was CMV serostatus. A group of highly shared sequence variants was considered likely to be a technical artifact of the sequencing pipeline. Presence/absence analyses assumed roughly uniform sequencing depth across donors, an assumption that may not hold. In a later analysis, several top co-occurrence clusters were reported to appear linked to parvovirus B19, influenza, CMV and Epstein-Barr virus. Broadly in line with IMGT annotations, most TCR beta V segments showed up in productive rearrangements about 87% or about 30% of the time in an earlier analysis of several hundred of the donors. A later analysis associated 15,000 or so TCR beta sequences with specific HLA alleles at a false discovery rate of 0.05. In a later analysis, HLA-associated TCR beta chains were found to be more clonally expanded and to have lower generation probabilities than equally common non-associated chains. A further reported finding was that TCR beta sequences accurately predicted the HLA-A and HLA-B alleles for most subjects in the first cohort. According to a later analysis, TCR association rates differed among HLA loci, with DRB1 alleles showing the most associated TCRs and HLA-C alleles showing the fewest. Because HLA typing was unavailable for some donors at each locus, only the typed subset was used in association tests. While some public TCRs were present in many individuals, most TCR sequences turned up only very rarely across donors. Assigning TCR associations to individual alleles was difficult when HLA alleles, especially DR and DQ, strongly co-occurred. V-gene and J-gene trimming of TCR beta chains was associated with a missense DCLRE1C variant in a later genetic analysis, and the association was replicated in an independent cohort. Compared with the 666-donor mean, donors in an Asian-associated ancestry cluster had fewer N-insertions in productive TCRs, according to a later genetic analysis.

The library was built by means of the immunoSEQ multiplex PCR assay. For the multiplex PCR, a mixture combining 60 forward primers for TCR Vbeta segments and 13 reverse primers for TCR Jbeta segments was used. Amplification of the CDR3 region of rearranged TCR beta genes was performed with a multiplex PCR assay on genomic DNA. Amplified TCR beta libraries were sequenced as 87-base-pair reads on the Illumina HiSeq System. Processing in the source paper ran as follows. A later analysis counted tens of millions of unique TCR beta chains across the 600 to 850 repertoires, and some 12 million of these chains were shared by at least two donors. To remove PCR and sequencing errors, raw reads were error-corrected and collapsed into unique sequences using a nearest-neighbor algorithm that merged closely related sequences. To assign V, D and J gene segments, CDR3 sequences were aligned to IMGT reference sequences. For a sequence to be retained, a match of at least six nucleotides to both a V gene segment and a J gene segment was required. Rearrangements were called productive when the CDR3 lacked stop codons and stayed in frame with V and J; all others were non-productive. CDR3 was defined according to IMGT convention as the region running from the second conserved V-encoded cysteine to the conserved J-encoded phenylalanine. Sequences without an unambiguous match to a single V gene segment were excluded from the earlier analysis of 500 to 700 of the donors. An earlier analysis of some 500 of the donors classified V segments as functional when productive rearrangements were above 56.7% and as segregating when the standard deviation between donors was above 5%. To diagnose cytomegalovirus status from the catalog of TCR beta chain sequences, a statistical classification framework was built. In a later analysis, V and J genes were assigned by comparing TCR nucleotide sequences against IMGT/GENE-DB human TR gene sequences. A later analysis assigned CDR3 sequences and most-parsimonious VDJ recombination scenarios with the TCRdist pipeline. A later analysis defined each TCR beta chain by its CDR3 amino acid sequence plus V-gene family, and excluded reads lacking a unique V-gene family. To address suspected cross-contamination and a sequencing artifact, a later analysis removed 592 highly shared, low-generation-probability nucleotide sequences. For each public chain, a later analysis derived a clonal expansion index from normalized ranks of inferred template counts within each repertoire. A later analysis computed generation probabilities with a VDJ recombination model fitted to out-of-frame rearrangements, and checked the results against IGoR. In a later analysis, hypergeometric tests were used to score TCR-TCR, TCR-HLA and TCR-CMV co-occurrence, with a repertoire-size bias correction applied to TCR pairs. In a later analysis, false discovery rates were estimated by permuting HLA or CMV assignments 20 times. In a later analysis, co-occurring TCRs were grouped using DBSCAN, and TCRdist sequence similarity was added for clustering within HLA-allele-positive subsets. Repertoires with fewer than 30,000 or more than 120,000 public chains were left out of co-occurrence clustering, as were about 5 repertoires with anomalous nucleotide sharing. TCRdb retrieved this table from immuneACCESS and kept in-frame rearrangements only. Not all clones are present; in checked studies, unresolved V genes account for under half, and no reason is known for the remainder. V and J calls and clone size are those listed in that table; D and trimming were worked out from the DNA. Within this sample are roughly 140,000 clones, with 55% to 75% of them counted one time only. The ten most abundant clones make up 5.5% to 9% of the sample.

In total, 630 or so healthy bone marrow donors made up the cohort. All cohort members were sampled while nominally healthy, although unrecorded immune exposures were likely present. The donor was CMV seropositive and was included in the group of 250 to 300 seropositive cohort members. Each donor provided a peripheral blood sample, and peripheral blood mononuclear cells were used for TCR beta sequencing. The Qiagen DNeasy Blood Extraction Kit was used to extract genomic DNA from the blood cell samples. The chain is assembled from TRBV19 and TRBJ2-7; the D gene assignment is ambiguous. The material sequenced was PBMCs. The TCR comes from a woman aged 60-75 years in good health and CMV-seropositive. The DNA is TGTGCCAGTAGTATTGGTCAACACTCCTACGAGCAGTACTTC. Its translation reads: CASSIGQHSYEQYF. With all but the CDR3 taken from the reference TRBV19 and TRBJ2-7 genes, the full variable domain is: DGGITQSPKYLFRKEGQNVTLSCEQNLNHDAMYWYRQDPGQGLRLIYYSQIVNDFQKGDIAEGYSVSREKKESFPLTVTSAQKNPTAFYLCASSIGQHSYEQYFGPGTRLTVT.